The 20 T cell receptor beta chains listed next were all sequenced from one sample in a study of cytomegalovirus exposure and HLA in healthy donors (dated 2017 in TCRdb). Libraries were built with the immunoSEQ multiplex PCR assay. For the multiplex PCR, a mixture combining 60 forward primers for TCR Vbeta segments and 13 reverse primers for TCR Jbeta segments was used. TCRdb obtained this table from immuneACCESS and retained in-frame rearrangements with V and J assigned. These tables miss some clones; where compared with another copy, unresolved V genes account for less than half of the shortfall, and the remainder is unexplained. The sample has some 57,000 clones on record, roughly 53% of them singletons. The biggest ten clones account for about 10% of the sample. Sequenced: PBMCs. The receptors stem from a human donor in good health.

This clone was seen a single time. A read error may produce the germline difference seen at one junction end. The chain is built from TRBV5-4 and TRBJ1-2; a possible D gene is TRBD1 (6 bases). Looked up from germline, CDR1 is SGHNT and CDR2 is YYREEE (reference sequence). The length of the CDR3 is 12 residues. The DNA for the CDR3 is TGTGCCAGCAGCTCGGAAGGGGGTGGCTACCCCTTC. Amino acid sequence: CASSSEGGGYPF.

The rearrangement links TRBV5-8 to TRBJ2-3; no clear D gene. This CDR3 spans 16 amino acids. V was cut by 4 bases and J by 5 bases, with 20 bases left in between. Germline V CDR1 and CDR2: SGHTS, YDEGEE. The CDR3 spells CASSPVGRTSGDTQYF. Here the CDR3 DNA reads TGTGCCAGCAGCCCAGTCGGCCGTACATCAGGAGATACGCAGTATTTT.

The chain has TRBV25-1 and TRBJ2-7; 11 bases are a match to TRBD1. Trimming removed 6 bases from V and 5 bases from J; junction bases left unmatched: 6. From germline, CDR1 is MGHDK and CDR2 SYGVNS. The CDR3 totals 14 residues. DNA of the CDR3: TGTGCCAGCAGACGGACAGGGGGCGGCGACGAGCAGTACTTC. Its translation: CASRRTGGGDEQYF.

The chain joins TRBV7-9 to TRBJ2-3; D might be TRBD2 (6 bases). V was shortened by 1 base and J by 5 bases, with 13 bases between the two germline ends. CDR1 is SEHNR and CDR2 is FQNEAQ in the germline V gene (reference sequence). The CDR3 spans 15 residues. CDR3 coding DNA: TGTGCCAGCAGCTTAGGGCGGAGGGGCCAAGATACGCAGTATTTT. This gives the protein CASSLGRRGQDTQYF.

This clone was seen a few times. Other DNA sequences in the same sample also yield this CDR3. The V gene is TRBV6-5, the J gene TRBJ1-2; 9 bases line up with TRBD1. The CDR3 has 15 residues. Trimming removed 5 bases from V and 2 bases from J; junction bases left unmatched: 6. Per germline, CDR1 MNHEY and CDR2 SVGAGI. The CDR3 DNA reads TGTGCCAGCAGTACCCCCGGACAGGGGAACTATGGCTACACCTTC. Translation gives CASSTPGQGNYGYTF.

This clone was seen at least ten times. The V call is TRBV19, the J call TRBJ1-2; no definite D call. Trimming left V 7 bases short and J 4 bases short, with 13 bases between. The CDR3 is 13 amino acids. In germline, CDR1 is LNHDA, CDR2 SQIVND (reference sequence). Here the CDR3 reads CASTSVTVYGYTF. Written as DNA, the CDR3 is TGTGCCAGTACGAGCGTTACGGTCTATGGCTACACCTTC.

This clone was seen more than once but under ten times. The chain has TRBV5-1 and TRBJ2-3, with 7 bases matching TRBD1. Germline CDR1 and CDR2: SGHRS and YFSETQ. This CDR3 is built from 15 residues. Germline trimming cut 5 bases from V and 6 bases from J; bases unmatched to any gene: 12. The CDR3 nucleotides are TGCGCCAGCAGTTCCGGGACAGTTATGTTGGATACGCAGTATTTT. This translates into CASSSGTVMLDTQYF. The full variable domain, with the rest looked up from reference TRBV5-1 and TRBJ2-3, is KAGVTQTPRYLIKTRGQQVTLSCSPISGHRSVSWYQQTPGQGLQFLFEYFSETQRNKGNFPGRFSGRQFSNSRSEMNVSTLELGDSALYLCASSSGTVMLDTQYFGPGTRLTVL.

The CDR3 DNA is TGCGCCAGCAGCTTTGAGGGGGGGGGAGAGACCCAGTACTTC. Its protein is CASSFEGGGETQYF. The chain joins TRBV5-1 to TRBJ2-5, with D possibly matching TRBD2 (7 bases). The germline V gene encodes CDR1 SGHRS and CDR2 YFSETQ. V dropped 2 bases and J dropped 4 bases, with 12 bases sitting between them. CDR3 length: 14 residues.

A few counts support this clone. The V and J genes are TRBV7-3 and TRBJ2-3, with D perhaps matching TRBD2 (6 bases). V was pared by 5 bases and J by 0 bases, with 12 bases between. Germline CDR1 is SGHTA and CDR2 is FQGTGA. The CDR3 sequence is 15 residues long. For the CDR3, the DNA is TGTGCCAGCAGCCCAGGAGGGTCCAGCACAGATACGCAGTATTTT. It yields the protein CASSPGGSSTDTQYF.

This chain connects TRBV25-1 to TRBJ1-1; no clear D gene. The V end lost 4 bases, the J end lost 2 bases, and 17 bases lay between the germline ends. The germline CDR1 and CDR2 sequences are MGHDK and SYGVNS. The CDR3 has 16 amino acids. The CDR3 sequence: CASSAPTPPTNTEAFF. In DNA, the CDR3 is TGTGCCAGCAGTGCTCCGACTCCGCCAACCAACACTGAAGCTTTCTTT.

The genes are TRBV2 and TRBJ2-6; D is unclear. This CDR3 contains 16 residues. V gave up 8 bases and J gave up 2 bases, with 16 bases separating them. Germline V lookup: CDR1 SNHLY, CDR2 FYNNEI. CDR3 coding DNA: TGTGCCAGCGGTCCGGGTGCTTCAGCTGGGGCCAACGTCCTGACTTTC. Translating it yields CASGPGASAGANVLTF.

V usage is TRBV7-9 and J usage is TRBJ1-5; TRBD1 matches at 12 bases. Germline CDR1 is SEHNR and CDR2 is FQNEAQ (reference sequence). J lost 6 bases, V lost 5 bases, and 8 bases had no gene match. CDR3 length: 16 residues. CDR3 residues: CASSAWDRGRSQPQHF. The CDR3 bases are TGTGCCAGCAGCGCCTGGGACAGGGGGCGTTCTCAGCCCCAGCATTTT. Supplemented by reference TRBV7-9 and TRBJ1-5, the full variable domain reads DTGVSQNPRHKITKRGQNVTFRCDPISEHNRLYWYRQTLGQGPEFLTYFQNEAQLEKSRLLSDRFSAERPKGSFSTLEIQRTEQGDSAMYLCASSAWDRGRSQPQHFGDGTRLSIL.

This clone was seen a handful of times. V usage is TRBV28 and J usage is TRBJ1-4, with D perhaps matching TRBD1 (5 bases). The V gene lost 5 bases and the J gene lost 6 bases, with 13 bases spanning the gap. This CDR3 is built from 14 residues. The V gene's germline CDR1 is MDHEN and CDR2 SYDVKM. DNA of the CDR3: TGTGCCAGCAGTCTCCCACAGGTAGATGAAAAACTGTTTTTT. Translated, it gives CASSLPQVDEKLFF.

Points on this clone: An end of the junction differs from the germline gene, which may be a read error. The CDR3 sequence: CASNLDPTNTEAFF. Written as DNA, the CDR3 is TGTGCCAGCAACTTGGACCCAACTAACACTGAAGCTTTCTTT. The V and J genes are TRBV5-4 and TRBJ1-1; D gene ambiguous. Germline V gene lookup returns CDR1 SGHNT and CDR2 YYREEE (reference sequence). There are 14 residues in the CDR3.

The CDR3 sequence: CASSGTGRTEAFF. DNA of the CDR3: TGTGCCAGCAGTGGGACAGGGCGAACTGAAGCTTTCTTT. The gene calls are TRBV6-5 and TRBJ1-1, with TRBD1 matching 9 bases. CDR1 is MNHEY, CDR2 SVGAGI, per germline. The CDR3 runs to 13 residues. V lost 5 bases to trimming and J lost 5 bases; unmatched junction nucleotides: 3.

This chain links TRBV5-6 with TRBJ1-5; 9 bases are shared with TRBD1. CDR1 is SGHDT and CDR2 is YYEEEE in the germline V gene. The CDR3 covers 15 residues. Trimming at V came to 4 bases and at J to 6 bases, leaving 8 bases not matched to a gene. This chain's CDR3 is CASSRGQGFGQPQHF. The CDR3 DNA sequence: TGTGCCAGCAGCAGGGGACAGGGTTTCGGTCAGCCCCAGCATTTT.

This clone was observed a single time. The V call is TRBV18, the J call TRBJ1-1; TRBD1 agrees at 8 bases. The germline V gene has CDR1 KGHSH and CDR2 LQKENI. Trimming removed 3 bases from V and 3 bases from J; junction bases left unmatched: 0. This CDR3 spans 13 amino acids. CDR3 in amino acids: CASSPTGDTEAFF. The CDR3 DNA reads TGTGCCAGCTCACCGACAGGGGACACTGAAGCTTTCTTT.

The gene calls are TRBV19 and TRBJ1-1; D gene unclear. V was cut by 3 bases and J by 0 bases, with 5 bases left in between. CDR1 and CDR2 from the germline V gene are LNHDA and SQIVND (reference sequence). This CDR3 region has 13 residues. CDR3 sequence (DNA): TGTGCCAGTAGTATTGCGGTGAACACTGAAGCTTTCTTT. Translated: CASSIAVNTEAFF.

The table lists this clone with a few counts. The V gene is TRBV5-1, the J gene TRBJ1-1; maybe TRBD1 (5 bases). Germline V gene data show CDR1 as SGHRS and CDR2 as YFSETQ. This CDR3 is 14 amino acids long. V gave up 6 bases and J gave up 5 bases, with 17 bases separating them. For the CDR3, the DNA is TGCGCCAGCACACGATGGGGCGAAGGAACTGAAGCTTTCTTT. This codes for CASTRWGEGTEAFF. Combining the CDR3 with reference TRBV5-1 and TRBJ1-1 gives the whole variable domain KAGVTQTPRYLIKTRGQQVTLSCSPISGHRSVSWYQQTPGQGLQFLFEYFSETQRNKGNFPGRFSGRQFSNSRSEMNVSTLELGDSALYLCASTRWGEGTEAFFGQGTRLTVV.

This chain links TRBV6-6 with TRBJ1-4, with D possibly TRBD1 on 6 matching bases. The CDR3 contains 15 residues. Germline CDR1 MNHNY, CDR2 SVGAGI (reference sequence). V was pared by 6 bases and J by 5 bases, with 16 bases between. The CDR3 loop reads CASRFQQGRNEKLFF. CDR3 nucleotide sequence: TGTGCCAGCAGATTTCAACAGGGTAGGAATGAAAAACTGTTTTTT.